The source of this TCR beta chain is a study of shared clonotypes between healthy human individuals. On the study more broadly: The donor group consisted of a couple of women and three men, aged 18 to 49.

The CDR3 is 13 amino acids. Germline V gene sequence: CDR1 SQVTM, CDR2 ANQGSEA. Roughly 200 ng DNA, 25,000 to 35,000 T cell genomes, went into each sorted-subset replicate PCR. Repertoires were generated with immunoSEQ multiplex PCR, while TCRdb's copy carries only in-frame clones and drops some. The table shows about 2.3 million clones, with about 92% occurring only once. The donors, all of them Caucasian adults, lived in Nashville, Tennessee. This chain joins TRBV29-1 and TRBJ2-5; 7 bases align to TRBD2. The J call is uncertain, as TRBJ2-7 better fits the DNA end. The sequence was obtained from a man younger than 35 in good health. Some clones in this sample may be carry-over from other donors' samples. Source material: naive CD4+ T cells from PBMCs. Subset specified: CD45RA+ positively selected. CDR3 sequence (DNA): TGCAGCGTTGTGGCGGGAGTGGCCTACGAGCAGTACTTC. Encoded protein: CSVVAGVAYEQYF.